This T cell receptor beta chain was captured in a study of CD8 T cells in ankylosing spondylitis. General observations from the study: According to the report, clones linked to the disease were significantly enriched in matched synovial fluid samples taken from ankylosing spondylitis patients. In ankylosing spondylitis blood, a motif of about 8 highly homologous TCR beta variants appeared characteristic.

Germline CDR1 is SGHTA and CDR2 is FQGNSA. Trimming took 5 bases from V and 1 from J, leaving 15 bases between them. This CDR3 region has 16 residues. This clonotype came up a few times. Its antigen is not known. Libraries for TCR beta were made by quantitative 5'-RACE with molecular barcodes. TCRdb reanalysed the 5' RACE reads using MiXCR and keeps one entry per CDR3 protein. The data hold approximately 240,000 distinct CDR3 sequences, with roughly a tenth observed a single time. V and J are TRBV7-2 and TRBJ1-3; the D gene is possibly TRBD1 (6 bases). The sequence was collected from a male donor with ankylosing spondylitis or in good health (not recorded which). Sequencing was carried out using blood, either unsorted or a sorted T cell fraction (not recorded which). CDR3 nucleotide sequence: TGTGCCAGCAGCCGGGGGGACACCCGGTCTGGAAACACCATATATTTT. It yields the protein CASSRGDTRSGNTIYF. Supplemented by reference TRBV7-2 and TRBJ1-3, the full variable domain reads GAGVSQSPSNKVTEKGKDVELRCDPISGHTALYWYRQSLGQGLEFLIYFQGNSAPDKSGLPSDRFSAERTGGSVSTLTIQRTQQEDSAVYLCASSRGDTRSGNTIYFGEGSWLTVV.